This T cell receptor beta chain was profiled in a study of shared clonotypes between healthy human individuals. Several immunoSEQ 96-well plates shared each subset's DNA, each plate a replicate. Produced via immunoSEQ multiplex PCR; TCRdb's table is partial and in-frame only. The table lists around 700,000 clones, approximately 79% of them singletons. The CDR3 covers 13 residues. Trimming left V 2 bases short and J 2 bases short, with 8 bases between. Germline CDR1 and CDR2: SGHRS and YFSETQ. Findings and caveats of the study: Non-shared clonotypes displayed generation probabilities falling below those of clonotypes present in all four donors.

In regard to this clone: Its target is unknown.

This TCR came from a woman between 25 and 40 years old in good health. The specimen was memory CD4+ T cells sorted from blood. This sample's subset: CD45RA-negative fraction. The rearrangement links TRBV5-1 to TRBJ2-7; D unresolved. In nucleotides, the CDR3 is TGCGCCAGCAGCTTTAACCCCGCCTACGAGCAGTACTTC. The encoded protein is CASSFNPAYEQYF.